The next 16 T cell receptor beta chains were all read from a single sample in a study of identical twins. TCRdb re-derived calls from the 5' RACE reads in MiXCR, one entry per CDR3 protein. There are hundreds of thousands of distinct CDR3 sequences in the sample; 24% occur only once, and roughly 3% lies in the top ten. The data also belong to a second study, concerning T cells expressing NK-cell markers.

Specimen: CD4+ T cells sorted from blood. These TCRs come from a woman younger than 35 in good health.

This clonotype appeared a single time. This CDR3 is CAWSTGPVSGELFF. In DNA form, the CDR3 reads TGTGCCTGGAGTACCGGGCCCGTCTCCGGGGAGCTGTTTTTT. The V gene is TRBV30, the J gene TRBJ2-2; no clear D. Trimming removed 2 bases from V and 6 bases from J, with 13 bases in between. Germline CDR1 reads GTSNPN; CDR2 reads SVGIG (reference sequence). The length of the CDR3 is 14 residues. Variable domain in full (rest from reference TRBV30 and TRBJ2-2): SQTIHQWPATLVQPVGSPLSLECTVEGTSNPNLYWYRQAAGRGLQLLFYSVGIGQISSEVPQNLSASRPQDRQFILSSKKLLLSDSGFYLCAWSTGPVSGELFFGEGSRLTVL.

V and J are TRBV5-1 and TRBJ1-2; 9 nucleotides agree with TRBD1. This CDR3 has 15 amino acids. Trimming at V came to 3 bases and at J to 4 bases, leaving 7 bases not matched to a gene. The germline CDR1 and CDR2 sequences are SGHRS and YFSETQ. The CDR3 loop is CASSWATGGSYGYTF. The CDR3 region has the DNA TGCGCCAGCAGCTGGGCCACAGGGGGCTCCTATGGCTACACCTTC.

This chain connects TRBV28 to TRBJ2-3; no reliable D call. CDR3 length: 14 residues. The V end was cut by 3 bases, the J end by 0 bases, with 7 bases between. Germline loops: CDR1 MDHEN, CDR2 SYDVKM. The CDR3 DNA sequence: TGTGCCAGCAGTTTCATTACGAGCACAGATACGCAGTATTTT. This sequence encodes CASSFITSTDTQYF.

This chain uses TRBV2 with TRBJ2-3; D gene uncertain. V was pared by 7 bases and J by 5 bases, with 7 bases between. The CDR3 is 11 amino acids. Germline V gene lookup returns CDR1 SNHLY and CDR2 FYNNEI. The CDR3 here is CASMVVDTQYF. CDR3 DNA: TGTGCCAGCATGGTGGTAGATACGCAGTATTTT.

V and J are TRBV6-5 and TRBJ1-2, with 7 positions matching TRBD1. Germline CDR1 and CDR2: MNHEY and SVGAGI. The length of the CDR3 is 15 residues. Trimming removed 2 bases from V and 2 bases from J; junction bases left unmatched: 5. CDR3 bases: TGTGCCAGCAGTTACCAAGCGGACAGGAACTATGGCTACACCTTC. Encoded protein: CASSYQADRNYGYTF.

There are many counts of this clonotype. The rearrangement links TRBV7-8 to TRBJ2-5; maybe TRBD2 (6 bases). CDR3 size: 14 residues. V was trimmed by 1 base and J by 4 bases, leaving 10 bases between them. Germline assignment: CDR1 SGHVS and CDR2 FQNEAQ. CDR3 sequence reads: CASSLGGVGETQYF. CDR3 bases: TGTGCCAGCAGCTTAGGGGGGGTTGGAGAGACCCAGTACTTC.

The rearrangement uses TRBV21-1 and TRBJ2-7. TRBV21-1 corresponds to a pseudogene. The CDR3 spans 12 residues. This chain's CDR3 is CASSPAGDEQYF. The DNA for the CDR3 is TGTGCCAGCAGCCCGGCTGGGGACGAGCAGTACTTC.

The chain links TRBV21-1 to TRBJ2-7; TRBD2 is the table's D call, not checked against the DNA. TRBV21-1 is reported as a pseudogene. CDR3 length: 16 residues. CDR3: CASSDGGLAAYYEQYF. The DNA for the CDR3 is TGTGCCAGCAGCGACGGCGGACTAGCCGCCTACTACGAGCAGTACTTC.

The V and J genes are TRBV6-2 or TRBV6-3 and TRBJ2-2; D is perhaps TRBD1 or TRBD2 (5 bases each). The CDR3 is 14 amino acids. V was trimmed by 6 bases and J by 3 bases, leaving 11 bases between them. Germline lookup yields CDR1 MNHEY and CDR2 SVGEGT. DNA of the CDR3: TGTGCCAGCAGAAGGTTGGGGGACACCGGGGAGCTGTTTTTT. Protein product: CASRRLGDTGELFF.

The J gene is TRBJ2-1, the V gene TRBV12-3 or TRBV12-4; no reliable D call. The CDR3 totals 13 residues. V shed 4 bases and J shed 7 bases, with 11 bases lying between them. Written as DNA, the CDR3 is TGTGCCAGCAGTTCACCCAGCTTAAATGAGCAGTTCTTC. This sequence encodes CASSSPSLNEQFF.

This rearrangement joins TRBV11-3 to TRBJ1-4; D perhaps matches TRBD1 (5 bases). Trimming took off 5 bases at V and 7 bases at J, with 14 bases between the two ends. The germline CDR1 and CDR2 sequences are SGHNT and YENEEA. This CDR3 has 14 residues. The CDR3 spells CASSTRGRGEKLFF. In DNA form, the CDR3 reads TGTGCCAGCAGCACCCGGGGACGGGGTGAAAAACTGTTTTTT.

The rearrangement uses TRBV11-2 and TRBJ2-3; the D gene is possibly TRBD2 (6 bases). Trimming removed 5 bases at V and 0 bases at J, with 12 bases between. Germline V CDR1 and CDR2: SGHAT, FQNNGV. The CDR3 has 15 residues. CDR3: CASSQERVSTDTQYF. The CDR3 DNA sequence: TGTGCCAGCAGCCAGGAGCGGGTGAGCACAGATACGCAGTATTTT.

The chain carries TRBV18 and TRBJ2-5; the D gene could be TRBD1 or TRBD2 (5 bases each). The V end lost 3 bases, the J end lost 7 bases, and 18 bases lay between the germline ends. The CDR3 runs to 15 residues. The germline gives CDR1 KGHSH, CDR2 LQKENI. CDR3 residues: CASSPYDSGLRTQYF. DNA for the CDR3: TGTGCCAGCTCACCCTACGACAGCGGCCTCCGGACCCAGTACTTC.

This clonotype showed up just a few times. This chain uses TRBV6-5 with TRBJ2-1; D is ambiguous. The CDR3 is made up of 15 amino acids. Trimming cost V 2 bases and J 1 base, with 9 bases left between them. Germline CDR1 is MNHEY and CDR2 is SVGAGI. In nucleotides, the CDR3 is TGTGCCAGCAGTTACGAGTTCTGGTCCTACAATGAGCAGTTCTTC. Translated: CASSYEFWSYNEQFF.

V and J are TRBV11-2 and TRBJ2-7; 8 bases fit TRBD1. Germline-derived CDR1 and CDR2 are SGHAT and FQNNGV. This CDR3 is built from 15 residues. V dropped 5 bases and J dropped 0; count of bases not matched to a gene: 6. The CDR3 region is CASSQGQANSYEQYF. The CDR3 DNA follows: TGTGCCAGCAGCCAGGGACAGGCGAACTCCTACGAGCAGTACTTC.

This clonotype was seen only a few times. This chain uses TRBV2 with TRBJ1-1; D is undetermined. V was trimmed by 7 bases and J by 8 bases, leaving 8 bases between them. The CDR3 runs 10 residues. CDR1 is SNHLY and CDR2 is FYNNEI in the germline V gene. The CDR3 sequence: CASTLGEAFF. For the CDR3, the DNA is TGTGCCAGCACGCTAGGGGAAGCTTTCTTT.